This T cell receptor beta chain was documented in a study of blood T cell repertoires in COVID-19. Trimming cost V 4 bases and J 2 bases; bases outside gene matches: 6. CDR3 length equals 14 residues. Germline V gene data show CDR1 as SQVTM and CDR2 as ANQGSEA. This clone was seen just once. Sequenced by immunoSEQ multiplex PCR; TCRdb stores in-frame clones only, minus some. Among about 300,000 clones listed, about nine tenths were seen once. The receptor was isolated from a woman between 50 and 59 years old with COVID-19, enrolled during active disease. The sequencing sample was made of peripheral blood. The chain has TRBV29-1 and TRBJ1-2, with 8 nucleotides matching TRBD1. CDR3 sequence (DNA): TGCAGCGTTGGACGGACAGGGTCCAACTATGGCTACACCTTC. Protein sequence: CSVGRTGSNYGYTF.